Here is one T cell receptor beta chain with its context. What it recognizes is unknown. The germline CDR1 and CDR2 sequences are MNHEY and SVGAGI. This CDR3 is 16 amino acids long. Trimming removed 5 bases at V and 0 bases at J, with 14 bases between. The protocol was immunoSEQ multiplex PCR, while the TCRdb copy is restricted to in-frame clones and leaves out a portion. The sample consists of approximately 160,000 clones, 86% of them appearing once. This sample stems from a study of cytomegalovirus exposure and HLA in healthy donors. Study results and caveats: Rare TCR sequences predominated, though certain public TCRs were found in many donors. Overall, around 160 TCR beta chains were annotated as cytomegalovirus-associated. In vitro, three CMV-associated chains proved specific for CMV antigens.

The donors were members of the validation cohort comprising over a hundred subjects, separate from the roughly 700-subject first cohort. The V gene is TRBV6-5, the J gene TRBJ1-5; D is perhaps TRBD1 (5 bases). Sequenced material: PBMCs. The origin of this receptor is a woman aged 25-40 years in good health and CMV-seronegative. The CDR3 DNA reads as TGTGCCAGCAGTAACTACAGGAGAAATAGCAATCAGCCCCAGCATTTT. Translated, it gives CASSNYRRNSNQPQHF.